The clone carrying this T cell receptor (beta chain) has only a few counts. No antigen is known for it. The data are from a study of T cell repertoires in cytomegalovirus infection. Study background: Selection of CMV epitopes for the study included recently identified HLA-C-restricted and well-studied HLA-B-restricted ones. Through public TCR beta signatures, both CMV infection and matching HLA type were indicated.

Trimming left V 4 bases short and J 0 bases short, with 15 bases between. This CDR3 spans 16 amino acids. The germline V gene has CDR1 MNHNS and CDR2 SASEGT. Study-wide points: What dominated the ex vivo response were HLA-C-restricted CMV-specific TCR beta clonotypes. Individuals carrying CMV plus the relevant HLA were identified by cumulative frequency of public TCR beta families.

TCRdb fed the reads into MiXCR, producing one record per CDR3 protein. Of about 150,000 distinct CDR3 sequences detected, more than 25% appear once; the ten largest clones hold 45% to 55%. V is TRBV6-1 and J is TRBJ1-2, with TRBD1 as a possible D gene (6 bases). The TCR sequence derives from a human donor in good health (CMV status not recorded). Some clones in this sample may be carry-over from other donors' samples. Sequenced material: CD8+ T cells from cultured PBMCs, taken from culture after CMV antigen stimulation. CDR3: CASSALPGHSNYGYTF. CDR3 nucleotides: TGTGCCAGCAGTGCATTACCGGGACACTCTAACTATGGCTACACCTTC.